The T cell receptor (beta chain) under discussion was sequenced for a study of identical twins. Overall study results and limits: Insertions were fewer in abundant cord blood beta clonotypes, whereas memory repertoires showed none of this pattern.

TCRdb reprocessed the 5' RACE reads with MiXCR, giving one entry per CDR3 protein. The sample lists fewer than 250,000 distinct CDR3 sequences, over 8% seen once, with about 5% in the top ten. The CDR3 runs 16 residues. The V gene's germline CDR1 is MNHNS and CDR2 SASEGT. V lost 6 bases and J lost 8, with 23 bases in between. Comments on this clonotype: What it binds is unknown.

The sequencing input was memory (CD45RO+) T cells sorted from blood. The sequence was obtained from a woman between 18 and 29 years old in good health. This chain joins TRBV6-1 and TRBJ1-5, with D perhaps matching TRBD1 (6 bases). Here the CDR3 DNA reads TGTGCCAGCAGGTCACTACTGGGGGGCCCTGGGGAGCCCCAGCATTTT. It specifies CASRSLLGGPGEPQHF.